This TCR beta chain was obtained from a study of beta chain features in type 1 diabetes. Notes on the study in general: Across all four CD4+ subsets, people with type 1 diabetes showed modestly shorter TCRB CDR3s. Sequencing the cDNA could make cells with high TCR expression show up more than they should.

This CDR3 has 14 amino acids. Germline V gene sequence: CDR1 SGHNT, CDR2 YYREEE (reference sequence). The V gene lost 8 bases and the J gene lost 6 bases, with 19 bases spanning the gap. A few counts support this clone. Its antigen remains unknown. All of the isolated RNA was reverse transcribed, so expressed TCRB transcripts were sequenced. Measured with immunoSEQ multiplex PCR; TCRdb has only the in-frame clones, and not every one. Of around 170,000 clones listed, just over 9% are singletons. Sorting with CD45RO/CCR7/CD25/CD127/CD95/CD27 yielded naive, central memory, regulatory and stem-like memory CD4+ cells.

This clonotype was sampled from a woman aged 18-29 years in good health. Sequencing was done on a sample of central memory CD4+ T cells from blood. V and J are TRBV5-4 and TRBJ2-3; possibly TRBD2 for D (6 bases). CDR3 sequence: CASGTDSGSDTQYF. The CDR3 DNA reads as TGTGCCAGTGGGACTGACTCGGGATCCGATACGCAGTATTTT.